This TCR beta chain was captured in a study of blood T cell repertoires in COVID-19. Overall study context: Both acute and convalescent COVID-19 samples were obtained from the United States, Italy and Spain. Sample material is recorded as cDNA or gDNA derived from T cells, B-cell-depleted T cells, or PBMCs.

As handled by the study authors: Using reference gene primer amplification, nucleated cell counts were estimated. Sequencing was performed with immunoSEQ multiplex PCR; in TCRdb, only in-frame clones are kept and a portion is missing. That table gives V, J and clone size, and the DNA gave D and trimming. This repertoire shows about 150,000 clones, 80% to 90% found once; its top ten account for less than 3%. The receptor's source is a man aged 55 to 69 with active or convalescent COVID-19. The sequenced material came from peripheral blood.

The CDR3 here is CASSLGREVEFF. CDR3 nucleotides: TGTGCCAGCAGTTTAGGGAGGGAGGTGGAGTTCTTC. The chain employs TRBV28 and TRBJ2-1; 7 bases line up with TRBD2. The CDR3 totals 12 residues. Unmatched junction bases numbered 6, after V lost 2 bases and J lost 14 bases. Germline V gene sequence: CDR1 MDHEN, CDR2 SYDVKM.